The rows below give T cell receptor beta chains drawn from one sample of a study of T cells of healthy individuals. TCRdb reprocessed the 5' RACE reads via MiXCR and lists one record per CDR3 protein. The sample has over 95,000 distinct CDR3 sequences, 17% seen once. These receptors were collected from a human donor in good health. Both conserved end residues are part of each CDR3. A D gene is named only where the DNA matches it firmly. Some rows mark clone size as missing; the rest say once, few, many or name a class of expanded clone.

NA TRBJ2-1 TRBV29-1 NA CSVDMPRSYNEQFF TGCAGCGTTGACATGCCCCGCTCCTACAATGAGCAGTTCTTC
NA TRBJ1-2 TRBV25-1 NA CASSESSKVGYTF TGTGCCAGCAGTGAATCCAGTAAAGTGGGCTACACCTTC
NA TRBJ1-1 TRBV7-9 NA CASSLDHRNTEAFF TGTGCCAGCAGCTTAGATCACAGAAACACTGAAGCTTTCTTT
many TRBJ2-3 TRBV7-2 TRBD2 CASSLSLAGLGDTQYF TGTGCCAGCAGCTTATCTCTAGCGGGGTTGGGAGATACGCAGTATTTT
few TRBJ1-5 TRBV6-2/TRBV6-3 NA CASSYSGPPQHF TGTGCCAGCAGTTACTCAGGTCCGCCCCAGCATTTT
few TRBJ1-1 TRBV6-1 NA CASSFPPLGLLRGARLTTEAFF TGTGCCAGCAGTTTTCCCCCGCTAGGGTTGCTGAGGGGCGCCCGACTCACGACTGAAGCTTTCTTT
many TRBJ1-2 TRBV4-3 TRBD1 CASSHDREFNYGYTF TGCGCCAGCAGCCACGACAGGGAATTTAACTATGGCTACACCTTC
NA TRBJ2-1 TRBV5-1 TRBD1 CASSRDRPNEQFF TGCGCCAGCAGCAGGGACAGGCCTAATGAGCAGTTCTTC
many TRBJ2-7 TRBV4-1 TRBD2 CASSQGLAGGYEQYF TGCGCCAGCAGCCAAGGACTAGCGGGAGGGTACGAGCAGTACTTC
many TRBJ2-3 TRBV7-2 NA CASSQSLTDTQYF TGTGCCAGCAGCCAGAGTCTCACAGATACGCAGTATTTT
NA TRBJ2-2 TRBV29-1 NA CSAGPGDRAGELFF TGCAGCGCCGGGCCGGGGGATCGGGCCGGGGAGCTGTTTTTT
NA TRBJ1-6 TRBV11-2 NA CASSLWGGGNSPLHF TGTGCCAGCAGCTTATGGGGGGGAGGTAATTCACCCCTCCACTTT
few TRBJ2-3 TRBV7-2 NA CASSLLLGGATDTQYF TGTGCCAGCAGCTTATTGTTAGGGGGGGCAACAGATACGCAGTATTTT